What follows is one T cell receptor (beta chain) and its context. Its antigen is as yet unknown. CDR1 LNHDA and CDR2 SQIVND come from the germline V gene (reference sequence). V gave up 1 base and J gave up 0 bases, with 5 bases separating them. This CDR3 region has 14 residues. The library targeted TCRbeta and was prepared with unique molecular identifiers. One entry per CDR3 protein results from TCRdb running MiXCR on the PCR reads. The top ten clones hold 30% to 40% of a sample with about 610,000 distinct CDR3 sequences, over 20% of them seen once. The data derive from a study of T-cell reconstitution after alpha-beta-depleted transplantation in children. General study findings and limits: The origin of alpha-beta T cells about two months after transplant was reportedly several hundred expanded graft clones. At one year after transplant, newly produced T cells mostly accounted for T-cell counts and diversity. Diversity of TCRbeta at day 60 was high in some patients, arising from surviving recipient T cells and thymic progenitors.

The chain couples TRBV19 to TRBJ2-3; D is unresolved. The specimen comprised PBMCs, sampled before TCRalphabeta/CD19-depleted stem cell transplant. The sequence derives from a boy younger than two with Wiskott-Aldrich syndrome, due to receive a stem cell transplant. CDR3: CASSIGASTDTQYF. In DNA, the CDR3 is TGTGCCAGTAGTATAGGAGCAAGCACAGATACGCAGTATTTT.